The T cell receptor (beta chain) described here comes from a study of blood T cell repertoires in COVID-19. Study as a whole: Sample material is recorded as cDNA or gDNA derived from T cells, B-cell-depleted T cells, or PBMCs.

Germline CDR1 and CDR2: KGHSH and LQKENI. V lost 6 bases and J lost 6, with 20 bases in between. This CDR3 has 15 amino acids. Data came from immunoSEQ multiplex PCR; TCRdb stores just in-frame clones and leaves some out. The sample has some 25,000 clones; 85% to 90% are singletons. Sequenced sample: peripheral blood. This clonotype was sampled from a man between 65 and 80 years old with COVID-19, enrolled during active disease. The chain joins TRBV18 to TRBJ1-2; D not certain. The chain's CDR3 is CASSAFGQARHGYTF. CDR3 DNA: TGTGCCAGCTCCGCATTTGGGCAGGCTCGACATGGCTACACCTTC. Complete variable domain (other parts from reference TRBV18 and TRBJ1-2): NAGVMQNPRHLVRRRGQEARLRCSPMKGHSHVYWYRQLPEEGLKFMVYLQKENIIDESGMPKERFSAEFPKEGPSILRIQQVVRGDSAAYFCASSAFGQARHGYTFGSGTRLTVV.